The present TCR beta chain was sequenced within a study of cytomegalovirus exposure and HLA in healthy donors (dated by TCRdb to 2017 to 2019). Regarding the research as a whole: According to a later analysis, one platform produced both the approximately 110 validation repertoires and the approximately 660 repertoires of the first cohort. The study aimed to test whether cataloging public T cell receptors could reveal signatures of past pathogen exposure. A separate validation cohort of more than 100 different subjects was used in addition to the approximately 700-subject first cohort. The study combined high-throughput TCR immunosequencing, statistical association of individual TCRs with disease status, and machine learning to predict cytomegalovirus infection status.

The full study reports these points: Across donors, most TCR sequences were observed very rarely, whereas some public TCRs were present in many individuals. All 110 or so repertoires were used to score co-occurrence in the validation cohort in a later analysis, because that analysis had no HLA typing for the cohort. Three of the identified cytomegalovirus-associated TCR beta chains were confirmed in vitro to be specific for cytomegalovirus antigens. In a later analysis, TCRs clustered in the first cohort were found to also tend to co-occur in the 130 or so validation repertoires, with approximately 94% of cluster scores above 0. The study listed 170 or so TCR beta chains as associated with cytomegalovirus. In both the original and validation cohorts, the classifier was reported to diagnose cytomegalovirus status with high specificity and sensitivity. The authors suggested that the approach could potentially be extended to other disease states and immunological phenotypes.

Separate from the approximately 730-subject first cohort, the validation cohort of 90 to 150 subjects was the group to which the donors belonged. Worth noting for this clone: Its target antigen remains unknown. Per-base qualities were not stored, and no clone one base away is much larger.

Receptors were amplified or captured by the immunoSEQ multiplex PCR assay. Per the original workflow: To diagnose cytomegalovirus status from the catalog of TCR beta chain sequences, a statistical classification framework was built. Imported from immuneACCESS, the table was reduced by TCRdb to in-frame sequences with V and J called. These copies leave out some clones; in studies compared against another copy, an unresolved V gene accounts for under half, and the cause of the remainder is not known. The DNA gave D and trimming, while V, J and clone size come from that table. This sample has some 130,000 clones in its table, and approximately 90% of those were observed once. The ten top clones hold nearly 6.5% of the sample. Sequencing was performed on PBMCs. This receptor was obtained from a woman between 18 and 30 years old in good health and CMV-seropositive.

The nucleotide sequence reads TGTGCCAGCAGGACGACTAGCGCGGGGGAGACCCAGTACTTC. This yields the protein CASRTTSAGETQYF. Rearrangement joined TRBV6-5 to TRBJ2-5; TRBD2 matches 8 bases in the middle. Via the germline V gene, CDR1 is MNHEY and CDR2 SVGAGI. The cysteine opens and the phenylalanine closes a CDR3 of 14 amino acids. The only DNA kept is the CDR3, 42 bases in frame from the first base. The germline V and J ends show losses of 6 bases and 5 bases respectively, and no gene match explains 8 bases of the junction.